The source of this T cell receptor beta chain is a study of blood T cell repertoires in COVID-19. V lost 0 bases, J lost 5 bases, and 11 bases lay in between. CDR3 length equals 15 residues. Per germline, CDR1 MNHEY and CDR2 SVGAGI. Participants spanned ages about 18 to 90 years and resided in roughly 22 US areas. Cohorts were based on clinical histories the participants reported. As originally analysed: Amplification with reference gene primers provided the estimates of nucleated cell counts. The assay was immunoSEQ multiplex PCR, and TCRdb's table has in-frame clones only and misses some. That table is the source of V, J and clone size, and D and trimming were worked out from the DNA. In the table there are approximately 250,000 clones, around 88% of which are singletons.

Sample: PBMCs or T cells enriched from blood (not recorded which). The rearrangement uses TRBV6-5 and TRBJ2-1; D may be TRBD2 (5 bases). The TCR sequence derives from a woman aged 40 to 50 with acute COVID-19. CDR3 in DNA: TGTGCCAGCAGTTACTCGAGGGCCCCTGACAATGAGCAGTTCTTC. This codes for CASSYSRAPDNEQFF.